This T cell receptor beta chain was identified in a study of a mutant IDH1 vaccine in newly diagnosed glioma. For this clone: Its target is not known.

The method was immunoSEQ multiplex PCR; TCRdb's version includes in-frame clones alone and lacks a portion of them. The table records about 36,000 clones, 80% of them present only once. The CDR3 runs 14 residues. V lost 2 bases, J lost 0 bases, and 8 bases lay in between. The germline V gene encodes CDR1 SGHDT and CDR2 YYEEEE. Time point meaning: week 11, during vaccination. Topical imiquimod was applied with each vaccine dose, which held 300 ug of mutant IDH1 20-mer peptide. J is TRBJ1-2 and V is TRBV5-6; perhaps TRBD1 as D (5 bases). This TCR came from a woman aged 25 to 39 with glioma. Some clones in this sample may be carry-over from other donors' samples. The sample was peripheral blood mononuclear cells (PBMCs), taken from a glioma patient whose treatment included an IDH1 peptide vaccine. In DNA, the CDR3 is TGTGCCAGCAGCTTCCAGGGACCTAACTATGGCTACACCTTC. Translated: CASSFQGPNYGYTF. Full variable domain (outside the CDR3, taken from reference TRBV5-6 and TRBJ1-2): DAGVTQSPTHLIKTRGQQVTLRCSPKSGHDTVSWYQQALGQGPQFIFQYYEEEERQRGNFPDRFSGHQFPNYSSELNVNALLLGDSALYLCASSFQGPNYGYTFGSGTRLTVV.